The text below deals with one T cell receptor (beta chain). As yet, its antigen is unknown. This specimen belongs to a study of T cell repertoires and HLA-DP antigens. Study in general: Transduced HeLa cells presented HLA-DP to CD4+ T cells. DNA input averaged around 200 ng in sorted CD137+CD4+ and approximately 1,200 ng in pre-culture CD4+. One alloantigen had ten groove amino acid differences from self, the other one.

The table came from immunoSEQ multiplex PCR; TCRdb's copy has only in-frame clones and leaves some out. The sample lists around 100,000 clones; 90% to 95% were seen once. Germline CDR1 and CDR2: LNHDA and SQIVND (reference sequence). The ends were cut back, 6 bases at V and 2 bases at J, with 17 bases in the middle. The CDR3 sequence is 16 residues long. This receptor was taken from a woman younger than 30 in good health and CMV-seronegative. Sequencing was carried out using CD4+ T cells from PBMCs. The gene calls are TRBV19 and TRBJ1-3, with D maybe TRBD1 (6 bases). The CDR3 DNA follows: TGTGCCAGTAGCGTCGTATGGACAGCCACTGGAAACACCATATATTTT. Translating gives CASSVVWTATGNTIYF.